This T cell receptor (beta chain) was recorded in a study of T cells in Graves' hyperthyroidism and ophthalmopathy. Findings and limits, study-wide: Stable hyperthyroidism was told apart from ophthalmopathy by a model built on 13 V-J features. The model forecast ophthalmopathy, anticipating it by a median around 6.5 months before onset.

RNA transcripts were the template for amplifying TCR beta CDR3 regions. Researchers ran a first-round RT-PCR on the TCR CDR3 using the HTBI primer set. TCRdb passed the multiplex PCR reads through MiXCR, listing each CDR3 protein once. Here the sample spans hundreds of thousands of distinct CDR3 sequences, approximately 25% being singletons. Clinical Activity Scores of at least 3, NOSPECS grades of at least 4 and durations under 3 months characterized ophthalmopathy patients. The PBMCs were sourced from fresh peripheral blood (more than 8.5 ml). V shed 2 bases and J 0 bases; nucleotides not matched to a gene: 6. Per the germline V gene, CDR1 is MNHEY and CDR2 is SMNVEV (reference sequence). CDR3 length equals 17 residues. This clonotype was counted at least ten times. Its specificity is unknown.

The sequenced material came from blood. This clonotype was obtained from a woman in her thirties with Graves' ophthalmopathy. V gene TRBV27 combines with J gene TRBJ2-2, with 7 bases identical to TRBD1. CDR3 bases: TGTGCCAGCAGTTTACCGAAGACAGGGTCGAACACCGGGGAGCTGTTTTTT. Its translation is CASSLPKTGSNTGELFF.